This T cell receptor beta chain was obtained from a study of T cells after yellow fever vaccination. Germline CDR1 and CDR2: KGHSH and LQKENI. The CDR3 is 14 amino acids. The trim removed 3 bases at V and 4 bases at J, leaving 4 bases unmatched. Researchers made TCR cDNA using 5'RACE template switching, and this step added a universal primer site and UMIs. Each CDR3 protein is one row after TCRdb ran MiXCR on the 5' RACE reads. The sample holds about 340,000 distinct CDR3 sequences, roughly 4% seen once. The material was PBMCs, obtained 5 days after the yellow fever booster vaccination. The source of this sequence is a man between 18 and 35 years old who received the YFV17D yellow fever vaccine. The chain has TRBV18 and TRBJ2-7, with 9 bases that match TRBD1. The CDR3 spells CASSPGQGLYEQYF. CDR3 bases: TGTGCCAGCTCACCGGGACAGGGTTTGTACGAGCAGTACTTC.